The entry below describes one TCR beta chain. Its specificity is unknown. In germline, CDR1 is KGHSY, CDR2 FQNENV. V was clipped by 1 base and J by 1 base; unmatched bases: 8. The CDR3 runs 17 residues. The study ran its PCR with 60 Vbeta and 13 Jbeta primers. Clones were read by immunoSEQ multiplex PCR, and TCRdb kept only the in-frame ones, dropping some. This sample has some 100,000 clones, with 75% found just once. The data are from a study of cytomegalovirus exposure and HLA in healthy donors. The study's findings and limits: Because they were indistinguishable, some V segments, including TRBV6-2 and TRBV6-3, were excluded. Later analysis identified a missense DCLRE1C variant that was linked to TCR beta V- and J-gene trimming.

The chain carries TRBV16 and TRBJ1-2, with TRBD1 matching over 8 bases. This sequence was found in a woman between 18 and 30 years old in good health and CMV-seropositive. What was sequenced was PBMCs. The CDR3 DNA sequence: TGTGCCAGCAGCCAATTCTTCGGACAGGGCCGTAACTATGGCTACACCTTC. It is translated as CASSQFFGQGRNYGYTF. Full variable domain (remainder filled in from reference TRBV16 and TRBJ1-2): GEEVAQTPKHLVRGEGQKAKLYCAPIKGHSYVFWYQQVLKNEFKFLISFQNENVFDETGMPKERFSAKCLPNSPCSLEIQATKLEDSAVYFCASSQFFGQGRNYGYTFGSGTRLTVV.